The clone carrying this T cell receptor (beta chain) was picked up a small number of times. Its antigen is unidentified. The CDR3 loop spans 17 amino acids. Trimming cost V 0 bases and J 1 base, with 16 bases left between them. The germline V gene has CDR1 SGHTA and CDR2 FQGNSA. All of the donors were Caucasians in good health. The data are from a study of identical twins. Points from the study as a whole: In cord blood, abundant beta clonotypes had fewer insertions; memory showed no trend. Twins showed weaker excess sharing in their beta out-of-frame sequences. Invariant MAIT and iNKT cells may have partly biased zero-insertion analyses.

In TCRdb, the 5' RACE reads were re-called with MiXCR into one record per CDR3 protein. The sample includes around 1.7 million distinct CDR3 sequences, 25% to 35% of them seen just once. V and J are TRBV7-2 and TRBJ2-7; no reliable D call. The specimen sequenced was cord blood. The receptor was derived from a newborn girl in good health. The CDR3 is CASSLAYSASGSYEQYF. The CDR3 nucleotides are TGTGCCAGCAGCTTAGCATATTCGGCGTCCGGGTCCTACGAGCAGTACTTC. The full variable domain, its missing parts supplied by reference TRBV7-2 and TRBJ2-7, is GAGVSQSPSNKVTEKGKDVELRCDPISGHTALYWYRQSLGQGLEFLIYFQGNSAPDKSGLPSDRFSAERTGGSVSTLTIQRTQQEDSAVYLCASSLAYSASGSYEQYFGPGTRLTVT.